Shown below are 16 T cell receptor beta chains from a single sample sequenced in a study of glioma-infiltrating T cells after dendritic cell vaccination. The sample's time point: after dendritic cell vaccination, including at tumor progression/relapse. Profiling relied on immunoSEQ multiplex PCR, and the TCRdb table lists in-frame clones only, not all of them. The sample holds more than 55,000 clones, around 85% seen once. Sequencing was performed on blood, taken after dendritic cell vaccination. All receptors come from a human donor with glioblastoma.

The chain couples TRBV5-6 to TRBJ1-5; D unresolved. The CDR3 extends over 12 amino acids. Looked up from germline, CDR1 is SGHDT and CDR2 is YYEEEE. V lost 4 bases, J lost 4 bases, and 6 bases lay in between. The CDR3 DNA sequence: TGTGCCAGCAGCACAGAAAATCAGCCCCAGCATTTT. Its protein product is CASSTENQPQHF.

The DNA of the CDR3 is TGCGCCAGCAGCTTGACTAGCGGGGGGGCAGCGGATGAGCAGTTCTTC. Its translation: CASSLTSGGAADEQFF. The chain is built from TRBV5-1 and TRBJ2-1; 13 bases line up with TRBD2. Germline V gene sequence: CDR1 SGHRS, CDR2 YFSETQ. The CDR3 runs to 16 residues. V gave up 1 base and J gave up 8 bases; unmatched junction bases: 6.

The chain uses TRBV6-6 and TRBJ2-2; tentative D call: TRBD1 (6 bases). Per germline, CDR1 MNHNY and CDR2 SVGAGI (reference sequence). The ends were cut back, 6 bases at V and 5 bases at J, with 13 bases in the middle. The CDR3 runs 14 residues. The CDR3 loop is CASRLKTGTGELFF. The CDR3 coding sequence is TGTGCCAGCAGGCTTAAAACAGGGACCGGGGAGCTGTTTTTT.

The chain employs TRBV28 and TRBJ2-5, with D maybe TRBD2 (6 bases). This CDR3 spans 14 amino acids. Germline V gives CDR1 MDHEN, CDR2 SYDVKM. The V end lost 2 bases, the J end lost 4 bases, and 11 bases lay between the germline ends. The CDR3 loop reads CASSLVRGGETQYF. CDR3 in DNA: TGTGCCAGCAGTTTAGTGCGGGGAGGAGAGACCCAGTACTTC.

The chain uses TRBV7-9 and TRBJ2-7; 8 bases fit TRBD1. The germline CDR1 and CDR2 sequences are SEHNR and FQNEAQ (reference sequence). The J segment lost 3 bases and the V segment lost 2 bases, leaving 6 bases of the junction unmatched. CDR3 length: 15 amino acids. The DNA of the CDR3 is TGTGCCAGCAGCTTACCCCGCACAGGGGGCTACGAGCAGTACTTC. Residues: CASSLPRTGGYEQYF.

DNA of the CDR3: TGTGCCAGCGGAACCAGACAGGGTGACTATGGCTACACCTTC. Translated: CASGTRQGDYGYTF. The J gene is TRBJ1-2, the V gene TRBV27, with TRBD1 matching 7 bases. The length of the CDR3 is 14 residues. V was pared by 8 bases and J by 3 bases, with 9 bases of the junction left unmatched. Germline CDR1 MNHEY, CDR2 SMNVEV (reference sequence).

This clone came up once. The chain has TRBV11-3 and TRBJ2-1, with TRBD1 matching over 10 bases. This CDR3 contains 15 residues. The trim removed 5 bases at V and 3 bases at J, leaving 4 bases unmatched. The germline CDR1 and CDR2 sequences are SGHNT and YENEEA. CDR3 sequence reads: CASSTRTGGYNEQFF. The CDR3 DNA is TGTGCCAGCAGCACACGGACAGGGGGCTACAATGAGCAGTTCTTC.

The CDR3 loop is CASSIEGYSNQPQHF. The CDR3 nucleotides read TGTGCCAGTAGTATAGAGGGCTATAGCAATCAGCCCCAGCATTTT. The chain combines TRBV19 with TRBJ1-5, with D hard to call. In germline, CDR1 is LNHDA, CDR2 SQIVND (reference sequence). The CDR3 runs 15 residues. V shed 0 bases and J shed 0 bases, with 6 bases lying between them. Combining the CDR3 with reference TRBV19 and TRBJ1-5 gives the whole variable domain DGGITQSPKYLFRKEGQNVTLSCEQNLNHDAMYWYRQDPGQGLRLIYYSQIVNDFQKGDIAEGYSVSREKKESFPLTVTSAQKNPTAFYLCASSIEGYSNQPQHFGDGTRLSIL.

J is TRBJ1-2 and V is TRBV10-3, with 7 bases that match TRBD1. The CDR3 contains 16 residues. After removal of 2 bases from V and 7 bases from J, the junction contained 13 bases not matched to a gene. The V gene's germline CDR1 is ENHRY and CDR2 SYGVKD. This CDR3 reads CAISEGQGGIYGGYTF. The CDR3 coding sequence is TGTGCCATCAGTGAGGGGCAGGGGGGAATCTACGGTGGCTACACCTTC.

The gene calls are TRBV9 and TRBJ2-3; D not resolved. The CDR3 is made up of 15 amino acids. Per the germline V gene, CDR1 is SGDLS and CDR2 is YYNGEE. Trimming pared 0 bases from V and 1 base from J, leaving 9 bases between. CDR3 residues: CASSVGGFGTDTQYF. The CDR3 DNA reads as TGTGCCAGCAGCGTAGGCGGCTTTGGCACAGATACGCAGTATTTT.

V and J are TRBV28 and TRBJ1-2; tentatively, D is TRBD1 (6 bases). The CDR3 covers 15 residues. CDR1 and CDR2 (germline): MDHEN, SYDVKM. The V gene lost 6 bases and the J gene lost 4 bases, with 18 bases spanning the gap. This CDR3 reads CASRTVWTVPYGYTF. The CDR3 coding sequence is TGTGCCAGCAGGACCGTGTGGACAGTGCCCTATGGCTACACCTTC.

J is TRBJ2-7 and V is TRBV4-3; 10 bases match TRBD1. The CDR3 is made up of 14 amino acids. The J segment lost 7 bases and the V segment lost 1 base, leaving 4 bases of the junction unmatched. Germline values: CDR1 LGHNA, CDR2 YSLEER. The DNA of the CDR3 is TGCGCCAGCAGCCAAGGACAGGGGGCTAGGGAGCAGTACTTC. Encoded protein: CASSQGQGAREQYF.

The V gene is TRBV30, the J gene TRBJ2-5, with a tentative D call TRBD1 (5 bases). V lost 0 bases to trimming and J lost 5 bases, with 13 bases between them. In germline, CDR1 is GTSNPN, CDR2 SVGIG (reference sequence). There are 14 residues in the CDR3. The CDR3 loop reads CAWSVLQGAETQYF. The CDR3 DNA follows: TGTGCCTGGAGTGTACTGCAGGGCGCGGAGACCCAGTACTTC.

The chain is built from TRBV4-2 and TRBJ2-7; D perhaps matches TRBD1 (5 bases). The CDR3 loop spans 15 amino acids. V lost 0 bases, J lost 2 bases, and 11 bases lay in between. Germline values: CDR1 LGHNA, CDR2 YNFKEQ. CDR3 region: CASSQEPAGTYEQYF. For the CDR3, the DNA is TGTGCCAGCAGCCAAGAACCGGCAGGGACCTACGAGCAGTACTTC.

This chain uses TRBV7-9 with TRBJ1-4; 8 bases agree with TRBD1. The germline gives CDR1 SEHNR, CDR2 FQNEAQ (reference sequence). This CDR3 has 14 residues. Unmatched junction bases numbered 6, after V lost 5 bases and J lost 7 bases. The CDR3 region is CASSQGAVAEKLFF. As DNA, the CDR3 is TGTGCCAGCAGCCAGGGGGCCGTCGCTGAAAAACTGTTTTTT.

This rearrangement joins TRBV7-2 to TRBJ2-3; D possibly corresponds to TRBD2 (7 bases). Germline V gene data show CDR1 as SGHTA and CDR2 as FQGNSA. The CDR3 loop spans 15 amino acids. V lost 4 bases and J lost 0, with 11 bases in between. The CDR3 DNA reads TGTGCCAGCAGCTCCCGGGGGGCCAGCACAGATACGCAGTATTTT. Translation: CASSSRGASTDTQYF.